A selection of T cell receptor beta chains follows, all from one sample in a study of cytomegalovirus exposure and HLA in healthy donors. Clones were sequenced by immunoSEQ multiplex PCR, and TCRdb holds only the in-frame ones, with some missing. The sample consists of 150,000 to 200,000 clones, around nine tenths of them appearing once. The sequenced material came from PBMCs. These receptors were collected from a woman aged 18 to 35 in good health and CMV-seronegative. The CDR3 runs from the conserved cysteine through the conserved F or W. D genes are given only for firm matches. A row's size may be missing; if present it is once, few, many or a size class.

d_gene	abundance	v_gene	j_gene	CDR3aa	CDR3nt
TRBD1	.	TRBV9	TRBJ1-6	CASTSGTASSPLHF	TGTGCCAGTACCTCGGGGACAGCTAGTTCACCCCTCCACTTT
.	.	TRBV13	TRBJ1-3	CASSLGGAGNTIYF	TGTGCCAGCAGCTTAGGAGGGGCTGGAAACACCATATATTTT
TRBD2	once	TRBV6-4	TRBJ2-1	CASSGGTRGEQFF	TGTGCCAGCAGCGGGGGGACTAGGGGAGAGCAGTTCTTC
TRBD1	.	TRBV10-3	TRBJ1-4	CAISEPGTANEKLFF	TGTGCCATCAGTGAGCCTGGGACAGCTAATGAAAAACTGTTTTTT
.	.	TRBV5-4	TRBJ1-2	CASSTLDSGYTF	TGTGCCAGCAGCACCCTAGATAGTGGCTACACCTTC
TRBD2	.	TRBV9	TRBJ2-1	CASSVARTSGNEQFF	TGTGCCAGCAGCGTAGCGAGGACTAGCGGTAATGAGCAGTTCTTC
TRBD1	.	TRBV6-5	TRBJ1-1	CASSSALQGMNTEAFF	TGTGCCAGCAGTTCCGCCTTACAGGGGATGAACACTGAAGCTTTCTTT
TRBD2	.	TRBV5-1	TRBJ2-2	CASSLLTSVNTGELFF	TGCGCCAGCAGCTTGCTGACTAGCGTAAACACCGGGGAGCTGTTTTTT
.	.	TRBV5-1	TRBJ2-3	CASSLAGSWDTQYF	TGCGCCAGCAGCTTGGCGGGTAGCTGGGATACGCAGTATTTT
TRBD2	.	TRBV6-5	TRBJ2-1	CASREGGDNEQFF	TGTGCCAGCAGGGAGGGAGGGGACAATGAGCAGTTCTTC
.	.	TRBV30	TRBJ1-4	CAWSVSSGHTTNEKLFF	TGTGCCTGGAGTGTAAGTTCGGGACACACAACTAATGAAAAACTGTTTTTT
TRBD1	once	TRBV5-1	TRBJ1-5	CASRWGTGGEAQPQHF	TGCGCCAGCAGATGGGGGACAGGGGGCGAGGCTCAGCCCCAGCATTTT
TRBD2	.	TRBV10-3	TRBJ2-1	CAISRLAGGPFNEQFF	TGTGCCATCAGTCGACTAGCGGGGGGCCCTTTTAATGAGCAGTTCTTC
TRBD1	.	TRBV5-1	TRBJ2-7	CASSLAPGTGYSNTYEQYF	TGCGCCAGCAGCTTGGCCCCCGGGACAGGGTACTCCAACACCTACGAGCAGTACTTC
.	.	TRBV2	TRBJ1-4	CASSLSEKLFF	TGTGCCAGCAGCCTTTCTGAAAAACTGTTTTTT
.	.	TRBV10-3	TRBJ2-7	CAISSGDSFYEQYF	TGTGCCATCAGTTCAGGGGATTCCTTTTACGAGCAGTACTTC
TRBD2	.	TRBV15	TRBJ2-2	CATSRERTSLGGELFF	TGTGCCACCAGCAGAGAGAGGACTAGCCTAGGCGGGGAGCTGTTTTTT
TRBD1	.	TRBV30	TRBJ1-6	CAWRPTGVSSPLHF	TGTGCCTGGAGGCCCACAGGGGTTTCGTCACCCCTCCACTTT
.	few	TRBV7-2	TRBJ2-3	CASGKQLATDTQYF	TGTGCCAGCGGCAAACAGCTAGCGACAGATACGCAGTATTTT
.	.	TRBV10-3	TRBJ1-2	CAISESLGDRGYTF	TGTGCCATCAGTGAGTCGCTAGGGGATCGGGGCTACACCTTC
.	.	TRBV7-9	TRBJ1-5	CSSSLDTQPQHF	TGTTCCAGCAGCTTAGACACTCAGCCCCAGCATTTT
.	.	TRBV7-6	TRBJ2-7	CASSPLISGALEQYF	TGTGCCAGCAGCCCCCTAATAAGCGGAGCCCTCGAGCAGTACTTC
TRBD1	.	TRBV4-2	TRBJ2-7	CASSQEAGGYSYEQYF	TGTGCCAGCAGCCAAGAAGCAGGGGGTTACTCCTACGAGCAGTACTTC
.	.	TRBV27	TRBJ2-1	CASTLTASYNEQFF	TGTGCCAGCACCCTGACAGCCTCTTACAATGAGCAGTTCTTC
.	.	TRBV7-8	TRBJ2-6	CASSSGGTGANVLTF	TGTGCCAGCAGCTCTGGGGGGACTGGGGCCAACGTCCTGACTTTC
TRBD2	.	TRBV6-1	TRBJ2-4	CASSEAGTKYF	TGTGCCAGCAGTGAAGCTGGGACTAAGTACTTC
TRBD1	.	TRBV5-1	TRBJ1-2	CASSLEGQGVSTF	TGCGCCAGCAGCTTGGAGGGACAGGGGGTATCAACCTTC
.	.	TRBV28	TRBJ1-6	CASSDGHGGSISPLHF	TGTGCCAGCAGCGACGGACACGGGGGGAGTATTTCACCCCTCCACTTT